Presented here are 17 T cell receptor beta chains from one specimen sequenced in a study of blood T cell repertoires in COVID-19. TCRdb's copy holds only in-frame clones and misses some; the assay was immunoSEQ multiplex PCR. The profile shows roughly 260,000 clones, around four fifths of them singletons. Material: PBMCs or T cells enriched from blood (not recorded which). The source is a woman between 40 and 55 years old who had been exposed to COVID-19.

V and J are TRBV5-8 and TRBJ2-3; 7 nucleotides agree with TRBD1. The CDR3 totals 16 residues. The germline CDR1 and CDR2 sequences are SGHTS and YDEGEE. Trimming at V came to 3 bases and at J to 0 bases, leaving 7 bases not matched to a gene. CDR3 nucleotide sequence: TGTGCCAGCAGCTACGAGGGGGCGACTAGCACAGATACGCAGTATTTT. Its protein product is CASSYEGATSTDTQYF.

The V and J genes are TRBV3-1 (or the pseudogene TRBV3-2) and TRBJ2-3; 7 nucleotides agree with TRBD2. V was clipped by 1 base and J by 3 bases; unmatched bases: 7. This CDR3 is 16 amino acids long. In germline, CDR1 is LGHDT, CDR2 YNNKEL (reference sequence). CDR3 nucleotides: TGTGCCAGCAGCCAAGGGAGTGTGGGGGGGACAGATACGCAGTATTTT. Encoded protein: CASSQGSVGGTDTQYF.

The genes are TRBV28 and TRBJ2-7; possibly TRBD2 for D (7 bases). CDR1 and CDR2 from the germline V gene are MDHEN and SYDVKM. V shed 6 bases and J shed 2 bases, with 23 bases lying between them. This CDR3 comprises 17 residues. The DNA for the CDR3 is TGTGCCAGCAGCCCTCCCCGGGGGGCTAGCTGGACCTACGAGCAGTACTTC. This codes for CASSPPRGASWTYEQYF. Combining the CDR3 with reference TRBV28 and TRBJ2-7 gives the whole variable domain DVKVTQSSRYLVKRTGEKVFLECVQDMDHENMFWYRQDPGLGLRLIYFSYDVKMKEKGDIPEGYSVSREKKERFSLILESASTNQTSMYLCASSPPRGASWTYEQYFGPGTRLTVT.

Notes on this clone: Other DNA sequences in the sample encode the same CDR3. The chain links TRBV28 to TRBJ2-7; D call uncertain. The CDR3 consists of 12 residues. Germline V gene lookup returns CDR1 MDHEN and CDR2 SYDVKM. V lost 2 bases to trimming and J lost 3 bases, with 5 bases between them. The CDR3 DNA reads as TGTGCCAGCAGTTTAGGCGGCTACGAGCAGTACTTC. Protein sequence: CASSLGGYEQYF.

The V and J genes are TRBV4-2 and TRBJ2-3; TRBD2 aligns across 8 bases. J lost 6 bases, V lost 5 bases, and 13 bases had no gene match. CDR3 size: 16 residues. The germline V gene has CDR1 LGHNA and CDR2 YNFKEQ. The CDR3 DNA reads TGTGCCAGCAGCAAGCTTTCTACGGGGGGGCGGGATACGCAGTATTTT. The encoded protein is CASSKLSTGGRDTQYF.

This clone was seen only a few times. CDR3 amino acids: CASSFRDRSYEQYF. In DNA form, the CDR3 reads TGCGCCAGCAGCTTCCGGGACAGGTCCTACGAGCAGTACTTC. The chain combines TRBV5-1 with TRBJ2-7, with 8 positions matching TRBD1. Trimming at V came to 2 bases and at J to 1 base, leaving 2 bases not matched to a gene. The CDR3 has 14 amino acids. Looked up from germline, CDR1 is SGHRS and CDR2 is YFSETQ.

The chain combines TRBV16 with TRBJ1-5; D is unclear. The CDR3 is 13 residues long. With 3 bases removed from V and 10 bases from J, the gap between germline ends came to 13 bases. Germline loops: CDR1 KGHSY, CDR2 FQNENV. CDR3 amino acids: CASSHGRLPPQHF. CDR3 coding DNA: TGTGCCAGCAGCCACGGCAGGCTACCACCCCAGCATTTT.

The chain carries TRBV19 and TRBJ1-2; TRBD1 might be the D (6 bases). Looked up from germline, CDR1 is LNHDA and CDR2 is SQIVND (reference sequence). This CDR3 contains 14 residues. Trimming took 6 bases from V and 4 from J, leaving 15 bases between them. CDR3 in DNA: TGTGCCAGTAGAACCTCAGGGGAAGGCTATGGCTACACCTTC. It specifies CASRTSGEGYGYTF.

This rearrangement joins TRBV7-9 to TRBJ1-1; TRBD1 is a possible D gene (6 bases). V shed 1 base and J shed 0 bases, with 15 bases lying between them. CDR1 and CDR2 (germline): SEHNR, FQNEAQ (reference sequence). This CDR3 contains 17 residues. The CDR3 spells CASSLGRGAGMNTEAFF. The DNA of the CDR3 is TGTGCCAGCAGCTTAGGGCGGGGGGCTGGCATGAACACTGAAGCTTTCTTT.

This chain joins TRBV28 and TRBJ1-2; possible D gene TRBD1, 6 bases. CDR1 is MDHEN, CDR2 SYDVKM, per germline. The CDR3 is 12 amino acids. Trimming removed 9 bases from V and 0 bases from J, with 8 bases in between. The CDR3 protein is CASRQANYGYTF. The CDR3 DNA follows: TGTGCCAGTAGACAGGCTAACTATGGCTACACCTTC.

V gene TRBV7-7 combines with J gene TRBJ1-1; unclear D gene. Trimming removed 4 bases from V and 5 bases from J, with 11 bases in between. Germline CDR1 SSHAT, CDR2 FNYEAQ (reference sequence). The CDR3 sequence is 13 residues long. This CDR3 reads CASSSERGTEAFF. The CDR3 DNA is TGTGCCAGCAGCTCAGAGCGGGGAACTGAAGCTTTCTTT.

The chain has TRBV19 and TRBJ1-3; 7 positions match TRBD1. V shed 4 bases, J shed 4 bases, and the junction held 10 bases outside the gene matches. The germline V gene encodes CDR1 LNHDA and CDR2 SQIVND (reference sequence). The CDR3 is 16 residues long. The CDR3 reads CASSRASGGTGNTIYF. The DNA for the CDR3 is TGTGCCAGTAGTAGAGCGTCAGGGGGAACCGGAAACACCATATATTTT.

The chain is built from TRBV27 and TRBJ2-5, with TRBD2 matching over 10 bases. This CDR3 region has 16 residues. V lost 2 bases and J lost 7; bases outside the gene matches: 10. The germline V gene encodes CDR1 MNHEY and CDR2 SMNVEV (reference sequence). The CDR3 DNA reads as TGTGCCAGCAGTTTAGGACTAGCGGTGCAAGATGGGACCCAGTACTTC. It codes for CASSLGLAVQDGTQYF.

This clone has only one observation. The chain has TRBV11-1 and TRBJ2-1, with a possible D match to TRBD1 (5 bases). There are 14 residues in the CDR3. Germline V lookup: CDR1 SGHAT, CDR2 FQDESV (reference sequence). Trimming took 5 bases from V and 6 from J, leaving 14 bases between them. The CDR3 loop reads CASSLGLGLNEQFF. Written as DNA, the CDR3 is TGTGCCAGCAGCCTAGGGCTGGGGCTCAATGAGCAGTTCTTC.

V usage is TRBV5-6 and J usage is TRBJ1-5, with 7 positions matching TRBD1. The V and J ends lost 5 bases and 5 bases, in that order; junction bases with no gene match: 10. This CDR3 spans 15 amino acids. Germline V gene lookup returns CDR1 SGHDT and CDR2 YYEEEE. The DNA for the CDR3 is TGTGCCAGCAGTAGAACCGGGACAGAGTATCAGCCCCAGCATTTT. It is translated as CASSRTGTEYQPQHF.

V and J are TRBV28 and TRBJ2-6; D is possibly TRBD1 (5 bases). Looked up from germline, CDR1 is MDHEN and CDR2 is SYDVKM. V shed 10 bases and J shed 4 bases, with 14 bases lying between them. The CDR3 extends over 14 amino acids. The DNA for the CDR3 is TGTGCCATGGGGCCCAGGGTCGGGGCCAACGTCCTGACTTTC. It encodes CAMGPRVGANVLTF.

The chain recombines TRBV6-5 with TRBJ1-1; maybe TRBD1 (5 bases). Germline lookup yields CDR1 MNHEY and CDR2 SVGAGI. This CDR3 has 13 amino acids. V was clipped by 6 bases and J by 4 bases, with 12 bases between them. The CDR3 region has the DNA TGTGCCAGCAGAGTCGTGCAGGGCACTGAAGCTTTCTTT. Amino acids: CASRVVQGTEAFF.